This T cell receptor beta chain came from a study of CD8 T cells in ankylosing spondylitis. Study-level points and caveats: Reports say disease-linked clones showed up significantly more in matched ankylosing spondylitis synovial fluid.

The CDR3 contains 15 residues. Germline CDR1 reads SGHAT; CDR2 reads FQNNGV. The J segment lost 2 bases and the V segment lost 6 bases, leaving 4 bases of the junction unmatched. Generation of TCR beta libraries employed quantitative 5'-RACE incorporating molecular barcodes. TCRdb re-called the 5' RACE reads through MiXCR, storing one row per CDR3 protein. The sample carries approximately 100,000 distinct CDR3 sequences, almost 8.5% recorded once. This clonotype was recorded at least ten times. No antigen is known for it. The J gene is TRBJ1-2, the V gene TRBV11-2; TRBD1 aligns across 12 bases. The receptor comes from a male donor with ankylosing spondylitis or in good health (not recorded which). Sequencing was performed on blood, either unsorted or a sorted T cell fraction (not recorded which). CDR3 nucleotides: TGTGCCAGCAGTCCTGGGACAGGGGGCAACTATGGCTACACCTTC. Protein sequence: CASSPGTGGNYGYTF.